Described below is a single TCR beta chain sequence and its context. As processed by the authors: Reference gene primer amplification gave estimated nucleated cell counts. The assay was immunoSEQ multiplex PCR, and TCRdb's table has in-frame clones only and misses some. V and J calls and clone size follow that table, whereas D and trimming were derived from the DNA. This table holds 90,000 to 150,000 clones, over 75% found once. This record comes from a study of blood T cell repertoires in COVID-19. Study context: Acute-phase and convalescent COVID-19 samples originated in the United States, Italy and Spain. The analysed material was cDNA or gDNA that came from T cells, B-cell-depleted T cells, or PBMCs.

The germline CDR1 and CDR2 sequences are MNHEY and SMNVEV (reference sequence). There are 17 residues in the CDR3. V trimming: 2 bases; J trimming: 0 bases; junction bases outside the gene matches: 2. Source material: peripheral blood. The rearrangement joins TRBV27 to TRBJ2-6, with 9 bases fitting TRBD2. The source is a man aged 55-75 years with acute or convalescent COVID-19. The CDR3 spells CASSLRTSASGANVLTF. CDR3 nucleotides: TGTGCCAGCAGTTTAAGGACTAGCGCCTCTGGGGCCAACGTCCTGACTTTC.